This entry describes one TCR beta chain. These data are taken from a study of monozygotic twins with inflammatory bowel disease. With the 5' RACE reads reprocessed, TCRdb shows one record per CDR3 protein and no DNA. In all, the sample yields roughly 200,000 distinct CDR3 sequences. The sample was blood. This TCR was sampled from a human donor with ulcerative colitis or Crohn's disease, or a healthy co-twin of an affected twin (not recorded which).

The CDR3 region is CSARPPLPASYNEQFF. V gene TRBV20-1 combines with J gene TRBJ2-1; the D call of TRBD2 rests on TCRdb alone, since no DNA is present to check it. Per germline, CDR1 DFQATT and CDR2 SNEGSKA (reference sequence). CDR3 length: 16 residues.